The next 3 T cell receptor beta chains were all read from a single sample in a study of control samples from healthy donors and cancer patients. Method: immunoSEQ multiplex PCR; TCRdb's copy keeps in-frame clones and lacks some. In the table there are roughly 120,000 clones, about 92% of which are singletons. Material for sequencing was PBMCs. The source is a man aged 50-60 years with head and neck cancer.

The rearrangement uses TRBV12-3 or TRBV12-4 and TRBJ2-7; D gene uncertain. The CDR3 has 12 amino acids. Between the trimmed V and J ends, which lost 4 bases and 5 bases, there was a span of 9 bases. The CDR3 sequence: CASSSLPHEQYF. DNA of the CDR3: TGTGCCAGCAGTTCCCTTCCGCACGAGCAGTACTTC.

V and J are TRBV30 and TRBJ2-1, with D tentatively TRBD1 or TRBD2 (5 bases each). The CDR3 is made up of 15 amino acids. Trimming removed 7 bases at V and 4 bases at J, with 20 bases between. Germline values: CDR1 GTSNPN, CDR2 SVGIG (reference sequence). The CDR3 protein is CAYAPGAGVYNEQFF. The CDR3 nucleotides read TGTGCCTACGCTCCCGGGGCCGGGGTATACAATGAGCAGTTCTTC.

The V call is TRBV7-2, the J call TRBJ2-5; tentatively, D is TRBD2 (6 bases). CDR1 and CDR2 from the germline V gene are SGHTA and FQGNSA. V was clipped by 1 base and J by 1 base, with 10 bases between them. CDR3 size: 15 residues. CDR3 amino acids: CASSLGGVRQETQYF. CDR3 nucleotide sequence: TGTGCCAGCAGCTTAGGCGGGGTCCGCCAAGAGACCCAGTACTTC.